This entry concerns a single TCR beta chain. Its antigen is unidentified. This entry is derived from a study of cytomegalovirus exposure and HLA in healthy donors. Turning to the study itself: Of the donors genotyped, approximately 400 in all, 75% to 85% fell in the Caucasian-associated ancestry cluster.

After removal of 6 bases from V and 1 base from J, the junction contained 15 bases not matched to a gene. The CDR3 runs 19 residues. With 60 Vbeta and 13 Jbeta primers, the PCR was carried out. The repertoire was sequenced with immunoSEQ multiplex PCR; TCRdb's copy has only in-frame clones and lacks some. The sample shows about 150,000 clones, about four fifths of them seen only once. Study-level results: Specificity for CMV antigens was confirmed in vitro for a few of the CMV-associated chains. Of the V segments, some could not be distinguished, including TRBV6-2 and TRBV6-3, and were excluded.

These donors counted as nominally healthy when sampled, but unrecorded immune exposures were likely. Sequenced sample: PBMCs. This TCR came from a woman between 50 and 59 years old in good health and CMV-seropositive. The chain has TRBV23-1 and TRBJ1-5; 10 bases map to TRBD1. TRBV23-1 is an ORF for which the function is uncertain. The CDR3 loop is CASSPFIGQGDWSNQPQHF. CDR3 nucleotide sequence: TGCGCCAGCAGCCCCTTTATTGGACAGGGGGATTGGAGCAATCAGCCCCAGCATTTT.